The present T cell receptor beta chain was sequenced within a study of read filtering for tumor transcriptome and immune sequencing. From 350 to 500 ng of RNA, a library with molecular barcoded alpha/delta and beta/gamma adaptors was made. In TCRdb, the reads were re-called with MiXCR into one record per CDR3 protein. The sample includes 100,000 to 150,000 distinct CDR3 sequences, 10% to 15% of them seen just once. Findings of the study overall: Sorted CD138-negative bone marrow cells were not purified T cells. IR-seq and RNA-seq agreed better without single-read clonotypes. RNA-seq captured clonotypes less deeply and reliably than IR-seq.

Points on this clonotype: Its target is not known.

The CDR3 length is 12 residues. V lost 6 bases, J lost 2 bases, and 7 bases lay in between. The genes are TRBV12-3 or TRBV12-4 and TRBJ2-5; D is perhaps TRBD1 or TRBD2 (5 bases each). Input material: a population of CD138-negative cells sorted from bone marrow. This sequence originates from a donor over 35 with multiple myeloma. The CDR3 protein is CASRWGQETQYF. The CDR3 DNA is TGTGCCAGCAGGTGGGGGCAAGAGACCCAGTACTTC.